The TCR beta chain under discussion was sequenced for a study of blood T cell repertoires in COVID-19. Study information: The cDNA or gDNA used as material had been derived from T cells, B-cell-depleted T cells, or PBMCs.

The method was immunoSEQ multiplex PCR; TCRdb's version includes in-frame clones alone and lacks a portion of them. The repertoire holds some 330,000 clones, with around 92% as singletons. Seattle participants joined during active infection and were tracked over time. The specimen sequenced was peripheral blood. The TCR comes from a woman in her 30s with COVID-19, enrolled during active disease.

This CDR3 reads CASSRKGGGTNTEAFF. The DNA for the CDR3 is TGTGCCAGCAGCCGGAAAGGGGGCGGAACGAACACTGAAGCTTTCTTT. The J gene is TRBJ1-1, the V gene TRBV3-1 (or the pseudogene TRBV3-2); TRBD1 matches 7 bases. The CDR3 runs 16 residues. Unmatched junction bases numbered 9, after V lost 4 bases and J lost 1 base. Germline CDR1 LGHDT, CDR2 YNNKEL (reference sequence).